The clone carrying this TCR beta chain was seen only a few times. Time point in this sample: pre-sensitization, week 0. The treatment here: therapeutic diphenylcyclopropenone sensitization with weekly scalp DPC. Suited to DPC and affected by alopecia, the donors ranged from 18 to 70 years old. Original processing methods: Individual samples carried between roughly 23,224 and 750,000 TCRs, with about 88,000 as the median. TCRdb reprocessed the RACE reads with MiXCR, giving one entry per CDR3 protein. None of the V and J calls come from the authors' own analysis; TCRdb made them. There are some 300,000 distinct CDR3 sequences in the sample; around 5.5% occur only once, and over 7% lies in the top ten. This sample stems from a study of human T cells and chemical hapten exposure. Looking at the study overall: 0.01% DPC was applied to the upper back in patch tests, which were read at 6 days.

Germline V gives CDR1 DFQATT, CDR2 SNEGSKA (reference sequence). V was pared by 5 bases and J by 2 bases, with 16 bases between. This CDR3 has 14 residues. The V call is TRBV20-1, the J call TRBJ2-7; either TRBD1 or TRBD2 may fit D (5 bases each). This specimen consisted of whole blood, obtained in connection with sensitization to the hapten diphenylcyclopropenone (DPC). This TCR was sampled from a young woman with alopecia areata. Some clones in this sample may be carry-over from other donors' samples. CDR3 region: CSAWERTQTYEQYF. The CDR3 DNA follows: TGCAGTGCTTGGGAGCGGACACAGACCTACGAGCAGTACTTC.